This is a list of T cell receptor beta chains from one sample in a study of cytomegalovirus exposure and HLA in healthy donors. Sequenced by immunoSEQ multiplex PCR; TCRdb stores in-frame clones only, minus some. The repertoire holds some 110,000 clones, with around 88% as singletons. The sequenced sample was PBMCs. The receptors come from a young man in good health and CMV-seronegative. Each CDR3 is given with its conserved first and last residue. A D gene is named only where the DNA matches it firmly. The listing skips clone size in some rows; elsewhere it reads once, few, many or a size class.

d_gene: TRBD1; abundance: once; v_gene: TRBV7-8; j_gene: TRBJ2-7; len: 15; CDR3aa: CASSIRTGASYEQYF; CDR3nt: TGTGCCAGCAGCATCCGGACAGGGGCCTCCTACGAGCAGTACTTC
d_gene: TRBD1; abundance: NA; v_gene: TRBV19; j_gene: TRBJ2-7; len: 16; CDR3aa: CASRTQGTGGTYEQYF; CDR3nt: TGTGCCAGTAGGACTCAAGGGACAGGGGGGACCTACGAGCAGTACTTC
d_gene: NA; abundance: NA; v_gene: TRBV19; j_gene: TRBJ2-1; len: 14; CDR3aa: CASTPKQGYNEQFF; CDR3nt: TGTGCCAGTACCCCTAAGCAGGGTTACAATGAGCAGTTCTTC
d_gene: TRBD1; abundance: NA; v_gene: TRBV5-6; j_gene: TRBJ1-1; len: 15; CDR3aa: CASSHRGQGDTEAFF; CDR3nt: TGTGCCAGCAGCCACCGAGGACAGGGGGACACTGAAGCTTTCTTT
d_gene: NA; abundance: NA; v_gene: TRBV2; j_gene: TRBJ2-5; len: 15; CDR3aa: CASSEYRSARETQYF; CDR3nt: TGTGCCAGCAGTGAATATCGAAGCGCGCGCGAGACCCAGTACTTC
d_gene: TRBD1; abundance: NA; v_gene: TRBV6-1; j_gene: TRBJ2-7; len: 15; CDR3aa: CASSENRGTSYEQYF; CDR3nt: TGTGCCAGCAGTGAAAACAGGGGAACCTCCTACGAGCAGTACTTC
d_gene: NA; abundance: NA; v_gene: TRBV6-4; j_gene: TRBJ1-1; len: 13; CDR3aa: CASSAALASEAFF; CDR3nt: TGTGCCAGCAGCGCGGCCCTGGCCTCTGAAGCTTTCTTT
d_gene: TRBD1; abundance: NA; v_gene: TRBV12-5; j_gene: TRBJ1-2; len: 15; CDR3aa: CASGFSDRGIDGYTF; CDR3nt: TGTGCTAGTGGTTTTTCCGACAGGGGTATCGATGGCTACACCTTC
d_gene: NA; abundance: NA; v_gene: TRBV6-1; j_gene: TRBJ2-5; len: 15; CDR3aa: CASSDLLGGQETQYF; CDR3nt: TGTGCCAGCAGTGACCTACTAGGGGGCCAAGAGACCCAGTACTTC
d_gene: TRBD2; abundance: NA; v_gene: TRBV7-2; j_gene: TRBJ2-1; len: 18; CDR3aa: CASSFSAGGPGSYNEQFF; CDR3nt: TGTGCCAGCAGCTTTTCAGCGGGAGGGCCGGGCTCCTACAATGAGCAGTTCTTC
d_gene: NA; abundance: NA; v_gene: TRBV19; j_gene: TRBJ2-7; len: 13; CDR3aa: CASSWRSSYEQYF; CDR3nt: TGTGCCAGTAGCTGGAGGAGCTCCTACGAGCAGTACTTC
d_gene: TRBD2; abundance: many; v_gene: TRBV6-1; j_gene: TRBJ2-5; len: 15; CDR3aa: CASSEASGGQETQYF; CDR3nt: TGTGCCAGCAGTGAAGCTAGCGGGGGGCAAGAGACCCAGTACTTC
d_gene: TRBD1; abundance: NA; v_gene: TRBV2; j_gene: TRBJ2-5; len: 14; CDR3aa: CASSGQGAGETQYF; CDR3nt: TGTGCCAGCAGCGGACAGGGGGCAGGGGAGACCCAGTACTTC
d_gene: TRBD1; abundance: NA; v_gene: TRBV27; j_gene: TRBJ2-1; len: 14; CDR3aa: CASRGTGGANEQFF; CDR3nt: TGTGCCAGCAGAGGGACAGGGGGTGCAAATGAGCAGTTCTTC
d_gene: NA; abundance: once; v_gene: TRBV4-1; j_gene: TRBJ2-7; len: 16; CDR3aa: CASSPSQGTPSYEQYF; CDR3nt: TGCGCCAGCAGCCCTTCCCAGGGGACCCCCTCCTACGAGCAGTACTTC
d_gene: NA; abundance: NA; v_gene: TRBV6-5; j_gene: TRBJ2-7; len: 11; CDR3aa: CASSYSSEQYF; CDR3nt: TGTGCCAGCAGTTACTCATCGGAGCAGTACTTC
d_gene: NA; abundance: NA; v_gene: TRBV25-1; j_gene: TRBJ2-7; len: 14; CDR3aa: CASSDPGTRWEQYF; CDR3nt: TGTGCCAGCAGTGACCCGGGAACCCGCTGGGAGCAGTACTTC
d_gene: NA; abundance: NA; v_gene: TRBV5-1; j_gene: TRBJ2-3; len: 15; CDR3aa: CASSLREVAADTQYF; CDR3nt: TGCGCCAGCAGCTTGAGGGAGGTAGCGGCAGATACGCAGTATTTT
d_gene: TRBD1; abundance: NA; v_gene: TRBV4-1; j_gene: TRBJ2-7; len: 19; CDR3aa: CASSQLYGTDFPLTYEQYF; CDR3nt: TGCGCCAGCAGCCAATTATACGGGACAGATTTCCCCCTGACCTACGAGCAGTACTTC
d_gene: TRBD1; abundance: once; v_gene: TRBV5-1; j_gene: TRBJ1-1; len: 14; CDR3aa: CASSPGGLNTEAFF; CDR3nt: TGCGCCAGCAGCCCAGGGGGGTTGAACACTGAAGCTTTCTTT
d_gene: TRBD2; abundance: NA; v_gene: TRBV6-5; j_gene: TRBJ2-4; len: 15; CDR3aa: CASRSPAGTKNIQYF; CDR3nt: TGTGCCAGCAGGAGCCCAGCGGGAACCAAAAACATTCAGTACTTC
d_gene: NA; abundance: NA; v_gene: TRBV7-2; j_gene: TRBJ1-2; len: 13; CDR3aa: CASSLEGGYGYTF; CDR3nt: TGTGCCAGCAGCTTAGAAGGAGGGTATGGCTACACCTTC
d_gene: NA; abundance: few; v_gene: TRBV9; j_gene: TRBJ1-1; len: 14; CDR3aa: CASSVDDRNTEAFF; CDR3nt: TGTGCCAGCAGCGTAGACGACAGAAACACTGAAGCTTTCTTT
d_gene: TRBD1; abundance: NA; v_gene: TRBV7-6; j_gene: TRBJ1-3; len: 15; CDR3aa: CASSYRQGTGNTIYF; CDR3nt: TGTGCCAGCAGTTATAGACAGGGGACAGGAAACACCATATATTTT
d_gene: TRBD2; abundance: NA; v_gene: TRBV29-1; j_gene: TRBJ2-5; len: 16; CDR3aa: CSVEDGSAGGWETQYF; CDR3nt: TGCAGCGTTGAAGATGGGTCGGCCGGGGGGTGGGAGACCCAGTACTTC
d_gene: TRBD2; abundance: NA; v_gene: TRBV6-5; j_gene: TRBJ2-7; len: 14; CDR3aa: CASRELAGDLEQYF; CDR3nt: TGTGCCAGCAGGGAGCTAGCGGGAGATCTCGAGCAGTACTTC
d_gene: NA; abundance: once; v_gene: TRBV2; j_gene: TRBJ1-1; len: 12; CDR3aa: CAEPWLHTEAFF; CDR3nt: TGTGCCGAGCCTTGGTTACACACTGAAGCTTTCTTT
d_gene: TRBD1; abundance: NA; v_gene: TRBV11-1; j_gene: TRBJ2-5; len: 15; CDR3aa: CASRPTTGVQETQYF; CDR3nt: TGTGCCAGCAGACCAACGACAGGGGTACAAGAGACCCAGTACTTC
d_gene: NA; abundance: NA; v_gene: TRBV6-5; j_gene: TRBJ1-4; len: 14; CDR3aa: CASSYFGENEKLFF; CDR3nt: TGTGCCAGCAGTTACTTTGGAGAAAATGAAAAACTGTTTTTT
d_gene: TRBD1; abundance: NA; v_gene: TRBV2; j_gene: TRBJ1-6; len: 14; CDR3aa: CASTRDSYNSPLHF; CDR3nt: TGTGCCAGCACAAGGGACAGTTATAATTCACCCCTCCACTTT
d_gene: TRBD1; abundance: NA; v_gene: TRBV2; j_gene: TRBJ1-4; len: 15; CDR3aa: CASTLGGQGAGKLFF; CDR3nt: TGTGCCAGCACCCTAGGGGGACAGGGGGCCGGAAAACTGTTTTTT
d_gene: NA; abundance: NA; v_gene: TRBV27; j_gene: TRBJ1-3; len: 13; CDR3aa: CASSTEIGNTIYF; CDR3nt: TGTGCCAGCTCGACAGAGATTGGAAACACCATATATTTT
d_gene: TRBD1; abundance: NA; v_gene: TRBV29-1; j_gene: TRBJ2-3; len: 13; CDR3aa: CSVHRGQGDTQYF; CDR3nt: TGCAGCGTCCACAGGGGGCAGGGAGATACGCAGTATTTT
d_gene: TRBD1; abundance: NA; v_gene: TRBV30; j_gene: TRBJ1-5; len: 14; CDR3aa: CACRDRASNQPQHF; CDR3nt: TGTGCCTGTCGGGACAGGGCCAGCAATCAGCCCCAGCATTTT
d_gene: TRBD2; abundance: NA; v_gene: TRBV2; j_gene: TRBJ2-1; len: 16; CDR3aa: CATTLAGGLAYNEQFF; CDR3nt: TGTGCCACCACCCTAGCGGGAGGCCTTGCGTACAATGAGCAGTTCTTC
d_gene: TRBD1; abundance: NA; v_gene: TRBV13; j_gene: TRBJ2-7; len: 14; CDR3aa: CASSFAGGRYEQYF; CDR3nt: TGTGCCAGCAGCTTCGCAGGGGGCAGATACGAGCAGTACTTC
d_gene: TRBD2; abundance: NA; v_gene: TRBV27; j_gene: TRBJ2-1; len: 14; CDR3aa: CASSFRTSGTEQFF; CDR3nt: TGTGCCAGCAGTTTTAGGACTAGCGGGACGGAGCAGTTCTTC
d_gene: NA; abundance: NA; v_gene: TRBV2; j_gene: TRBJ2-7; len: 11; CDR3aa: CASSFTYEQYF; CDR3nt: TGTGCCAGCAGCTTTACCTACGAGCAGTACTTC
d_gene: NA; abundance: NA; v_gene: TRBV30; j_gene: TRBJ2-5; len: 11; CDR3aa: CARDGGETQYF; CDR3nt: TGTGCCCGGGATGGGGGGGAGACCCAGTACTTC
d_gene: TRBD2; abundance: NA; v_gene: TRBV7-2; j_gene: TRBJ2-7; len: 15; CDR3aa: CASSPLAGTLYEQYF; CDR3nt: TGTGCCAGCAGCCCACTAGCGGGAACGTTATACGAGCAGTACTTC
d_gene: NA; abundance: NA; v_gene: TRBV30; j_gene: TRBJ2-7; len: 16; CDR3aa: CAWSSRMGAIGYEQYF; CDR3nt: TGTGCCTGGAGTTCCCGGATGGGCGCCATCGGATACGAGCAGTACTTC
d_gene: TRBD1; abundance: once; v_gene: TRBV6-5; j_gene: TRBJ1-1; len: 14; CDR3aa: CASRYRDRVTEAFF; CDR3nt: TGTGCCAGCAGGTACCGGGACAGGGTGACTGAAGCTTTCTTT
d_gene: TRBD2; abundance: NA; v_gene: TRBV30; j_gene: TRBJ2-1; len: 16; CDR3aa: CAWRPLAGDSYNEQFF; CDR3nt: TGTGCCTGGCGGCCACTAGCGGGAGACTCCTACAATGAGCAGTTCTTC
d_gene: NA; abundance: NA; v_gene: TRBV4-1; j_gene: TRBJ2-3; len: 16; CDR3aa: CASSQGRGKGTDTQYF; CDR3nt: TGCGCCAGCAGCCAAGGAAGGGGGAAAGGCACAGATACGCAGTATTTT
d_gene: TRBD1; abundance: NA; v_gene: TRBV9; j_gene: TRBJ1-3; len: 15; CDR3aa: CASSVSGQLGNTIYF; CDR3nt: TGTGCCAGCAGCGTATCGGGACAGCTTGGAAACACCATATATTTT